The clone carrying this T cell receptor beta chain was detected a few times. Data came from immunoSEQ multiplex PCR; TCRdb stores just in-frame clones and leaves some out. This table has over 850,000 clones, about four fifths appearing once. Trimming cost V 9 bases and J 5 bases; bases outside gene matches: 8. This CDR3 spans 14 amino acids. Per germline, CDR1 MNHNS and CDR2 SASEGT. The data are from a study of shared clonotypes between healthy human individuals. Sequencing was done on a sample of memory CD4+ T cells from PBMCs. Stated subset: CD45RA-negative fraction. The clonotype was recovered from a man aged 18 to 35 in good health. Some clones in this sample may be carry-over from other donors' samples. This rearrangement joins TRBV6-1 to TRBJ2-7; 12 bases line up with TRBD2. The CDR3 is CASRLAGAFDEQYF. The CDR3 DNA reads as TGTGCCAGTCGACTAGCGGGAGCGTTCGACGAGCAGTACTTC.